The rows below give T cell receptor beta chains drawn from one sample of a study of blood T cell repertoires in COVID-19. TCRdb's copy holds only in-frame clones and misses some; the assay was immunoSEQ multiplex PCR. The table records over 150,000 clones, more than 65% of them present only once. The sample taken for sequencing was peripheral blood. The receptors derive from a human donor in a cohort sampled during active COVID-19. Each CDR3 is given with its conserved first and last residue. A D gene is named only where the DNA matches it firmly. Clone size is not always given. Where it is, it says once, few, many or a class for expanded clones.

TRBJ2-5	.	TRBD2	14	TRBV10-1	TGCGCCAGCAGTGAGTCTATAGCGGGAGGTCCCAGATACTTC	CASSESIAGGPRYF
TRBJ2-2	.	.	18	TRBV5-4	TGTGCCAGCAGCTTGGCCCTAGCGAAAGTACCGAACACCGGGGAGCTGTTTTTT	CASSLALAKVPNTGELFF
TRBJ2-1	.	TRBD2	16	TRBV4-2	TGTGCCAGCAGCCAAGTTAGCGGGAGGGAGTCCAATGAGCAGTTCTTC	CASSQVSGRESNEQFF
TRBJ2-7	.	TRBD1	15	TRBV5-5	TGTGCCAGCAGCGAGAGGACAGGGAGCTCCTACGAGCAGTACTTC	CASSERTGSSYEQYF
TRBJ2-7	.	.	18	TRBV21-1	TGTGCCAGCAGCAAAGGTCCGTTTAAGAGCGGGATTCGTGGCGAGCAGTACTTC	CASSKGPFKSGIRGEQYF
TRBJ2-3	.	TRBD2	15	TRBV29-1	TGCAGCGCCGTGACCGTACTAGCGCGACACTATGGGCAGTATTTT	CSAVTVLARHYGQYF
TRBJ2-7	.	.	12	TRBV11-2	TGTGCCAGCAGCCAACAGGCTTACGAGCAGTACTTC	CASSQQAYEQYF
TRBJ2-1	.	.	13	TRBV15	TGTGCCACCAGCAGAACTACCACCAATGAGCAGTTCTTC	CATSRTTTNEQFF
TRBJ2-1	.	.	12	TRBV5-5	TGTGCCAGCAGCTCCGTCCACAATGAGCAGTTCTTC	CASSSVHNEQFF
TRBJ2-2	few	TRBD2	19	TRBV27	TGTGCCAGCAGTACAAAACTCCCAAGCGGGAGGGCCGGCACCGGGGAGCTGTTTTTT	CASSTKLPSGRAGTGELFF
TRBJ1-5	.	.	15	TRBV6-6	TGTGCCAGCAGTTCCACTGACAGGAGCAATCAGCCCCAGCATTTT	CASSSTDRSNQPQHF
TRBJ2-1	.	TRBD2	14	TRBV19	TGTGCCAGTAGTATTTCTAGCGGGAGCATTGAGCAGTTCTTC	CASSISSGSIEQFF
TRBJ1-5	.	TRBD1	14	TRBV19	TGTGCCAGTACCAGGGGGTATGGGAATCAGCCCCAGCATTTT	CASTRGYGNQPQHF
TRBJ2-7	.	.	15	TRBV4-1	TGCGCCAGCAGCCAAGTTAATGCAGGGACCTACGAGCAGTACTTC	CASSQVNAGTYEQYF
TRBJ2-7	.	.	11	TRBV27	TGTGCCAGCAGTCTCCCCTACGAGCAGTACTTC	CASSLPYEQYF
TRBJ2-7	.	TRBD2	15	TRBV19	TGTGCCAGTCATGATCTAGCTAGCGGAAGCTACGAGCAGTACTTC	CASHDLASGSYEQYF
TRBJ1-1	few	.	14	TRBV4-1	TGCGCCAGCAGCCAAGACGCCAGGGGAGCTGAAGCTTTCTTT	CASSQDARGAEAFF
TRBJ2-7	once	.	15	TRBV7-8	TGTGCCAGCAGCTCCCGGGCAGGGGTCCTCTACGAGCAGTACTTC	CASSSRAGVLYEQYF
TRBJ2-1	.	.	15	TRBV12-5	TGTGCTAGTGGTTTTACAGGATCCTCCTACAATGAGCAGTTCTTC	CASGFTGSSYNEQFF
TRBJ2-5	.	TRBD2	15	TRBV11-2	TGTGCCAGCAGCTTAGTGGGGGGACTAAGGGAGACCCAGTACTTC	CASSLVGGLRETQYF
TRBJ2-7	.	.	15	TRBV7-6	TGTGCCAGCAGCTTCGGGAGTGTGATCGGGGTCGAGCAGTACTTC	CASSFGSVIGVEQYF
TRBJ2-7	.	.	12	TRBV7-2	TGTGCCAGCAGCCTTATAAACTACGAGCAGTACTTC	CASSLINYEQYF
TRBJ2-5	.	.	14	TRBV11-1	TGTGCCAGCAGCTTATTAGCGTTTCAAGAGACCCAGTACTTC	CASSLLAFQETQYF
TRBJ2-1	.	TRBD2	16	TRBV2	TGTGCCAGCAGGGACACTAGCGGGAGTCGCAACAATGAGCAGTTCTTC	CASRDTSGSRNNEQFF
TRBJ2-1	.	TRBD2	16	TRBV18	TGTGCCAGCTCACCGGGACTAGCGGGAGCCTACAATGAGCAGTTCTTC	CASSPGLAGAYNEQFF
TRBJ2-7	.	.	15	TRBV7-2	TGTGCCAGCAGCGCGGGCCGGACTAACTCCTACGAGCAGTACTTC	CASSAGRTNSYEQYF
TRBJ2-1	.	TRBD1	16	TRBV24-1	TGTGCCACCAGTGATCCAGGACAGGGGGCGGGTAATGAGCAGTTCTTC	CATSDPGQGAGNEQFF
TRBJ2-7	.	.	16	TRBV5-1	TGCGCCAGCAGCTTGGAGGTATCGCGGGTGACCTACGAGCAGTACTTC	CASSLEVSRVTYEQYF
TRBJ2-7	.	TRBD2	18	TRBV2	TGTGCCAGCAGTGAACAACGGACTAGCGGGATGTTAAATTCAGGGCAGTACTTC	CASSEQRTSGMLNSGQYF
TRBJ1-1	once	TRBD1	15	TRBV2	TGTGCCGGAATAGGACAGGGACTTATGAACACTGAAGCTTTCTTT	CAGIGQGLMNTEAFF
TRBJ2-5	.	.	17	TRBV24-1	TGTGCCACCAGTGATTTTCGAGGGACTCCCATCGAAGAGACCCAGTACTTC	CATSDFRGTPIEETQYF
TRBJ2-1	.	TRBD1	17	TRBV28	TGTGCCAGCAGTTTACGGGGTTGGGACAGGTCCTACAATGAGCAGTTCTTC	CASSLRGWDRSYNEQFF
TRBJ1-3	.	.	15	TRBV6-6	TGTGCCAGCAGTTATGGAGGGGCGCCTGGAAACACCATATATTTT	CASSYGGAPGNTIYF
TRBJ2-3	.	TRBD2	15	TRBV11-2	TGTGCCAGCAGGCGGGCTAGCGGGATTACAGATACGCAGTATTTT	CASRRASGITDTQYF
TRBJ2-7	many	TRBD2	15	TRBV6-1	TGTGCCAGCAGTGAAGGGACTAGCGGAGCCTACGAGCAGTACTTC	CASSEGTSGAYEQYF
TRBJ2-1	few	TRBD2	15	TRBV5-1	TGCGCCAGCAGCCCGCGACTAGCGGGAGGACGGGACCAGTTCTTC	CASSPRLAGGRDQFF
TRBJ1-5	.	.	15	TRBV6-5	TGTGCCAGCAGACGCACAGGGAATAGCAATCAGCCCCAGCATTTT	CASRRTGNSNQPQHF
TRBJ2-5	.	TRBD2	17	TRBV28	TGTGCCAGCAGTTTCTGGTGGGAGGGGCCTCGGCAAGAGACCCAGTACTTC	CASSFWWEGPRQETQYF
TRBJ2-7	.	.	10	TRBV29-1	TGCAGCGCCGGGACCTACGAGCAGTACTTC	CSAGTYEQYF
TRBJ2-5	.	.	16	TRBV28	TGTGCCAGCAGTAGCCGGGACACGGGGCCCCAAGAGACCCAGTACTTC	CASSSRDTGPQETQYF
TRBJ2-1	.	.	11	TRBV24-1	TGTGCCACCGAGGAGAACAATGAGCAGTTCTTC	CATEENNEQFF
TRBJ1-3	many	.	20	TRBV21-1	TGTGCCAGCAGCATACGAGGGACATGCCAAAGGGAAAGGTCTGGAAACACCATATATTTT	CASSIRGTCQRERSGNTIYF
TRBJ2-3	.	.	15	TRBV9	TGTGCCAGCAGCGTAGGCGTTTTTGTGGCAGATACGCAGTATTTT	CASSVGVFVADTQYF
TRBJ2-1	.	.	14	TRBV30	TGTGCCTGGAGTAACTCGCGCTCCTACAATGAGCAGTTCTTC	CAWSNSRSYNEQFF
TRBJ1-1	.	.	14	TRBV27	TGTGCCAGCAGTTTCCGCCTGACAGGCACTGAAGCTTTCTTT	CASSFRLTGTEAFF
TRBJ2-1	.	TRBD1	14	TRBV6-5	TGTGCCAGCAGGACAGGGGGCGGTTACAATGAGCAGTTCTTC	CASRTGGGYNEQFF
TRBJ2-1	.	TRBD1	16	TRBV14	TGTGCCAGCAGCCAAGAAAGAGGGGGCTGGGGCAATGAGCAGTTCTTC	CASSQERGGWGNEQFF
TRBJ2-2	.	TRBD2	16	TRBV24-1	TGTGCCACCAGTGACCAGACTAGCGGGGCCCACGGGGAGCTGTTTTTT	CATSDQTSGAHGELFF
TRBJ2-7	.	.	12	TRBV12-3/TRBV12-4	TGTGCCAGCAGTATCGGTTACTACGAGCAGTACTTC	CASSIGYYEQYF
TRBJ2-7	.	TRBD2	13	TRBV29-1	TGCAGCGTTGACGGGGAGGGCCTCTACGAGCAGTACTTC	CSVDGEGLYEQYF
TRBJ2-7	.	.	13	TRBV12-3/TRBV12-4	TGTGCCAGCAGTTTCCGGGAATCCTACGAGCAGTACTTC	CASSFRESYEQYF